This TCR beta chain was captured in a study of vaccination and CD4 T cells after COVID-19. Study information: Six male and four female convalescents took part, two of them Hispanic.

This clonotype showed up just a few times. The antigen remains undetermined. This CDR3 region has 12 residues. CDR1 and CDR2 (germline): SNHLY, FYNNEI. V was pared by 3 bases and J by 17 bases, with 14 bases between. Treatment described: approximately 9-day PBMC culture with coronavirus spike peptide pools or control peptides (ViraFEST assay). Half of the medium was exchanged for fresh IL-2 medium, first on day 3 and then on day 7. The assay that was used to sequence DNA from cultured CD4+ T cells was the Oncomine TCR Beta short-read assay. TCRdb recomputed calls from the PCR reads with MiXCR, one row per CDR3 protein. The table has approximately 23,000 distinct CDR3 sequences, about 33% seen once.

The chain is built from TRBV2 and TRBJ1-6; no firm D call. The sample consisted of cultured CD4+ T cells from blood. The TCR was taken from a human donor with COVID-19. DNA for the CDR3: TGTGCCAGCAGTGAGACGACACGCCCATTCCACTTT. Encoded protein: CASSETTRPFHF. The complete variable domain, with remaining parts taken from reference TRBV2 and TRBJ1-6, reads EPEVTQTPSHQVTQMGQEVILRCVPISNHLYFYWYRQILGQKVEFLVSFYNNEISEKSEIFDDQFSVERPDGSNFTLKIRSTKLEDSAMYFCASSETTRPFHFGNGTRLTVT.